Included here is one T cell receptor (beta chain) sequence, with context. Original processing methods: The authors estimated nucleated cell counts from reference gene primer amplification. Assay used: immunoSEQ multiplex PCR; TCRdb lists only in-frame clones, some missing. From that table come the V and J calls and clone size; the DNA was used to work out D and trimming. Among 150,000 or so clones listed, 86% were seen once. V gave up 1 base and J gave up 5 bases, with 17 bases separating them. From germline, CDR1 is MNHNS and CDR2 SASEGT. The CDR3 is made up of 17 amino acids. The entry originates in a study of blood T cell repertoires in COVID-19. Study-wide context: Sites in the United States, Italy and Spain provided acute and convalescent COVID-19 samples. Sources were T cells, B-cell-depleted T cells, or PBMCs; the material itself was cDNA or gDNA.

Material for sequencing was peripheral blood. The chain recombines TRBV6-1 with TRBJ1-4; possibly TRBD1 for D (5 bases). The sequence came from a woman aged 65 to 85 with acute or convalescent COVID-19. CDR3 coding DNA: TGTGCCAGCAGTGAAGGCCGACCCAGGGTCCCAAATGAAAAACTGTTTTTT. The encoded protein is CASSEGRPRVPNEKLFF.